This entry is about one T cell receptor beta chain. No antigen is known for it. The record has no base qualities; no much larger clone is one base away. The CDR3 measures 13 amino acids from cysteine to phenylalanine. Left in the record is the CDR3 DNA by itself, 39 bases read in frame from the first base. V ends up 4 bases short and J 12 bases short, with an unmatched junction base count of 10. Per the germline V gene (reference sequence), LNHDA is the CDR1 and SQIVND is the CDR2. This sample was taken from a study of OX40 agonist ivuxolimab in advanced cancers. About the study as a whole: Ivuxolimab, which targeted the costimulatory receptor OX40 (CD134), was an agonistic, fully human IgG2 monoclonal antibody. Patients were allowed to have had prior anti-PD-1, anti-PD-L1 or anti-CTLA-4 therapy, and approximately 40% of the dose-escalation patients had been treated with checkpoint inhibitors. Intravenous ivuxolimab was administered to patients every 2 weeks at six dose levels: 0.01, 0.1, 0.3, 1.5, 3 and 10 mg/kg. Among the approximately 54 dose-escalation patients, 19 had hepatocellular carcinoma, 15 or so melanoma, 9 renal cell carcinoma and 9 head and neck cancer. Peripheral TCRbeta sequencing was intended to test whether TCR sequence diversity was altered and clonal T-cell expansion was caused by ivuxolimab. The paper reports the monotherapy dose-escalation portion (N of about 52 patients) of the phase I ivuxolimab trial. Partial responses occurred in three dose-escalation patients: two with cutaneous melanoma and one with hepatocellular carcinoma. In the dose-escalation cohort, 70% to 85% of patients were male, and the mean age was around 60 years with a range of roughly 23 to 79.

Study-wide findings and limitations: In the 0.1-3.0 mg/kg groups, partial responders were among the patients with the lowest normalized peripheral clonal expansion, particularly in CD8+ T cells. Which antigens the clonally expanded peripheral T cells were specific for was not determined. At doses of 0.1 to 3.0 mg/kg, clonal expansion of both CD4+ and CD8+ blood T cells was observed from baseline to week 6. After ivuxolimab, more expanded clones were found on average in CD8+ T cells than in CD4+ T cells. Low levels of normalized T-cell clonal expansion were also shown by some nonresponding patients.

Patients with autoimmune disease history or receiving systemic immunosuppression were excluded from the trial. Peripheral blood for TCR sequencing was drawn from every dose cohort at baseline, at cycle 4 day 1 and at cycle 7 day 1. Samples came from an open-label, multicenter, first-in-human phase I dose-escalation trial of ivuxolimab. The trial enrolled adults with locally advanced or metastatic head and neck squamous cell, hepatocellular, melanoma or renal cell carcinoma. Before TCR sequencing, CD4+ and CD8+ T cells were separately sorted from peripheral blood. Genomic DNA was extracted from sorted cells for sequencing of the TCRbeta CDR3 region. The immunoSEQ Assay was used for sequencing of TCRbeta CDR3 regions. TCRdb stores this immuneACCESS table with in-frame sequences only. Part of the clones is absent; in the studies checked, under half of the shortfall reflects unresolved V genes, and no reason is known for the rest. This sample holds about 73,000 clones; 86% were observed only once. The top ten constitute approximately 7.7% of the sample.

The sequence links TRBV19 to TRBJ2-7; 9 bases in between match TRBD1. This clonotype originated in an adult with an advanced solid tumor such as melanoma, head and neck, liver or kidney cancer. The sequenced sample was CD4+ or CD8+ T cells sorted from blood, obtained in a trial of the OX40 agonist ivuxolimab. The CDR3 loop reads CASSTLGQGHRYF. The sequence in DNA is TGTGCCAGTAGTACCCTCGGACAGGGGCACAGGTACTTC.